The source of this TCR beta chain is a study of monozygotic twins with cystic fibrosis. This clone was detected only once. Antigen: not known. CDR1 is GTSNPN, CDR2 SVGIG, per germline (reference sequence). The V segment lost 0 bases and the J segment 8 bases; nucleotides outside the gene matches: 16. The CDR3 loop spans 16 amino acids. Study-wide points: No link emerged between shared CDR3 counts and age, concordance or severity. Monozygotic CF twin pairs shared significantly more nucleotide-identical clonotypes than unrelated CF individuals did.

The table came from immunoSEQ multiplex PCR; TCRdb's copy has only in-frame clones and leaves some out. The sample yields around 33,000 clones, approximately 80% seen once. The source material was blood. The sequence came from a girl aged 2-9 years with cystic fibrosis. The genes are TRBV30 and TRBJ2-7; 7 bases map to TRBD1. The CDR3: CAWSVFRGGREHKQYF. CDR3 in DNA: TGTGCCTGGAGTGTATTTCGAGGGGGCCGCGAACACAAGCAGTACTTC.